This TCR beta chain stems from a study of esophageal squamous cell carcinoma under preoperative chemotherapy. Whole-study context: TCR repertoires were profiled from both peripheral blood T cells and tumor-infiltrating lymphocytes.

Time point given: before preoperative PTX-NDP chemotherapy. Overall study results and limits: After paclitaxel-nedaplatin, abundant clones were more likely to contract than amplify.

This clonotype has a count of ten or more. Its antigen remains unidentified. TCRdb passed the PCR reads through MiXCR, listing each CDR3 protein once. The sample lists over 14,000 distinct CDR3 sequences; 60% were seen once. With V trimmed by 5 bases and J by 0 bases, 20 bases remained unmatched. Germline V gene sequence: CDR1 WNHNN, CDR2 SYGVQD (reference sequence). The length of the CDR3 is 20 residues. This sequence joins TRBV10-1 and TRBJ1-1; 8 bases map to TRBD1. This sequence originates from a human donor with esophageal squamous cell carcinoma. The donor label of this sample is uncertain. This material was obtained from a patient given preoperative chemotherapy. DNA of the CDR3: TGCGCCAGCAGTAAGAAGACAGGGGCCGCCGGACTTAATATGAACACTGAAGCTTTCTTT. Amino acids: CASSKKTGAAGLNMNTEAFF.